This T cell receptor beta chain was recorded in a study of cytomegalovirus exposure and HLA in healthy donors. Whole-study findings and limits: Associated with cytomegalovirus, according to the listing, were about 160 TCR beta chains.

The germline CDR1 and CDR2 sequences are MNHEY and SVGAGI. CDR3 length: 15 amino acids. Trimming left V 5 bases short and J 7 bases short, with 20 bases between. As concerns this clone: Its target is not known.

Sequenced by immunoSEQ multiplex PCR; TCRdb stores in-frame clones only, minus some. The sample shows tens of thousands of clones, about 90% of them seen only once. What was sequenced was PBMCs. The clonotype originates from a man between 18 and 35 years old in good health and CMV-seronegative. The V and J genes are TRBV6-5 and TRBJ1-2; D is uncertain. For the CDR3, the DNA is TGTGCCAGCAGTGACTACTCTGAAAGCGGGTCTGGCTACACCTTC. As protein: CASSDYSESGSGYTF.